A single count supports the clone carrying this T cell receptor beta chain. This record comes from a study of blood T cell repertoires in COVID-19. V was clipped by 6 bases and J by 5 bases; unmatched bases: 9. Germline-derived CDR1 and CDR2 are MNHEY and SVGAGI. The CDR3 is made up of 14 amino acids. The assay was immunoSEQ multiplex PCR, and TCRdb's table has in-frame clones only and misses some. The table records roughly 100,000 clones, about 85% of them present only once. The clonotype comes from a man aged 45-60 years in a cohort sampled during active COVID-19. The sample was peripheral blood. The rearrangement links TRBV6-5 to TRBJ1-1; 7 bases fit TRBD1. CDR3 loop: CASSSLTGWTEAFF. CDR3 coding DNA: TGTGCCAGCAGCTCCTTGACAGGGTGGACTGAAGCTTTCTTT.